This entry is about one T cell receptor (beta chain). This clone was seen once. Its antigen has not been determined. There are no base qualities to consult, and no much larger clone falls within one base. The sample comes from a study of blood T cell repertoires in COVID-19 (dated by TCRdb to 2020 to 2022). General notes on the study: Samples from collaborators originated in the United States, Italy and Spain and spanned both the acute and convalescent phases of COVID-19. The prospective study material was composed of cDNA or gDNA derived from T cells, B-cell-depleted T cells, or PBMCs. Deeply sampled blood TCRbeta repertoires from subjects exposed to, actively infected with, or recovered from COVID-19 were included in the dataset. The repertoires were released in a freely available public database meant as a resource for research on the immune response to SARS-CoV-2. The samples were drawn from two sources: the first 160 participants of the ongoing ImmuneRACE study, and approximately 1,300 subjects contributed by 6 global collaborators. The sample metadata nearly always contained a de-identified subject ID, COVID-19 status, age in years and sex. Where available, HLA class I and class II types were obtained from metadata supplied by the sample provider rather than from assay-based typing. The paper's findings and limits, for the study overall: Clinical and demographic metadata were provided uncurated, with the amount varying by source and participant.

The immunoSEQ Assay, a bias-controlled multiplex PCR, was used to amplify TCRbeta CDR3 regions from genomic DNA. The study's processing was this. The number of nucleated cells in each sample was estimated from the amplification of reference gene primers within the assay. Sequence reads were collapsed and filtered to measure the absolute abundance of every unique TCRbeta CDR3 rearrangement. For each sample, productive Simpson clonality was calculated as the square root of Simpson's diversity index over productive rearrangements. TCRdb provides this immuneACCESS table in a form limited to in-frame rearrangements. Some clones are lacking; in checked studies, under half of them reflect an unresolved V gene, and why the rest are absent is not known. The DNA was the basis for D and trimming; V, J and clone size are from that table. The sample table lists over 150,000 clones, 80% to 90% of them with a count of one. The ten biggest clones cover about 8.4% of the sample.

In the prospective study, participants were about 18 to 100 years old, resided in around 25 geographic areas of the United States, and were enrolled through a virtual design. In the prospective study, participants were assigned to cohorts based on the clinical history participants reported in a screening survey and a study questionnaire. ImmuneRACE Cohort 3 recovered participants were defined by two consecutive negative NP/OP PCR tests, healthcare professional clearance, or symptom resolution. In the prospective study, whole blood, serum and a nasopharyngeal or oropharyngeal swab were collected from each participant by mobile phlebotomists. Over a roughly two-month period, participants in the prospective study had the option of providing additional blood draws and questionnaires. Prospective study blood samples were shipped either frozen or at room temperature before DNA extraction. For CDR1 and CDR2, the germline V gene lists SNHLY and FYNNEI. Measured from the cysteine to the phenylalanine, the CDR3 is 15 residues long. Here the CDR3 DNA is all that survives: 45 bases in frame from base 1. V and J lose 7 bases and 2 bases, and a span of 16 bases separates them.

The TCR originated in a woman aged 18-29 years who had recovered from COVID-19. The sample taken for sequencing was PBMCs or T cells enriched from blood (not recorded which). This receptor chain uses TRBV2 and TRBJ2-3, with the D gene call left open. The CDR3 amino acid sequence is: CASMPFLGYTDTQYF. The nucleotide sequence reads TGTGCCAGCATGCCCTTTTTGGGCTACACAGATACGCAGTATTTT.